Shown below are 27 T cell receptor beta chains from a single sample sequenced in a study of Ad26.COV2.S vaccination and SARS-CoV-2 variants. Measured with immunoSEQ multiplex PCR; TCRdb has only the in-frame clones, and not every one. This sample has more than 300,000 clones, with about 86% found just once. The treatment is: 15 to 20 received Ad26.COV2.S at low or high dose, single or two shots; about 5 received placebo; per-sample allocation not given. Samples analyzed were those drawn on day 63 after the first vaccine or placebo injection. Source: peripheral blood, taken in a trial of Ad26.COV2.S vaccine versus placebo. These TCRs come from a person aged 18-65 years who received the Ad26.COV2.S COVID-19 vaccine or a placebo.

The genes are TRBV7-2 and TRBJ2-1; TRBD2 matches at 7 bases. The V segment lost 2 bases and the J segment 2 bases; nucleotides outside the gene matches: 9. CDR1 and CDR2 (germline): SGHTA, FQGNSA. The CDR3 length is 17 residues. The CDR3 nucleotides are TGTGCCAGCAGCTTAAGGGTCGGGGGGTCCACCTACAATGAGCAGTTCTTC. Protein sequence: CASSLRVGGSTYNEQFF.

V is TRBV2 and J is TRBJ1-1; 8 nucleotides align to TRBD1. The CDR3 extends over 12 amino acids. Germline loops: CDR1 SNHLY, CDR2 FYNNEI. V lost 9 bases and J lost 5; bases outside the gene matches: 5. CDR3 bases: TGTGCCAGTGACAGGGGAGGAACTGAAGCTTTCTTT. Translating it yields CASDRGGTEAFF. Based on the CDR3 plus reference TRBV2 and TRBJ1-1, the full variable domain is EPEVTQTPSHQVTQMGQEVILRCVPISNHLYFYWYRQILGQKVEFLVSFYNNEISEKSEIFDDQFSVERPDGSNFTLKIRSTKLEDSAMYFCASDRGGTEAFFGQGTRLTVV.

The CDR3 DNA is TGCAGCGTTGATTCCCACAATGAGCAGTTCTTC. Protein sequence: CSVDSHNEQFF. This chain joins TRBV29-1 and TRBJ2-1, with D unresolved. This CDR3 is 11 amino acids long. The germline V gene encodes CDR1 SQVTM and CDR2 ANQGSEA. The V end lost 3 bases, the J end lost 5 bases, and 5 bases lay between the germline ends.

The rearrangement uses TRBV29-1 and TRBJ1-1; D unresolved. The germline CDR1 and CDR2 sequences are SQVTM and ANQGSEA. The CDR3 runs 12 residues. V was clipped by 3 bases and J by 2 bases, with 7 bases between them. The CDR3 sequence: CSVESENTEAFF. Here the CDR3 DNA reads TGCAGCGTTGAGTCCGAAAACACTGAAGCTTTCTTT.

This chain connects TRBV4-3 to TRBJ1-2; D is unresolved. Trimming took off 0 bases at V and 4 bases at J, with 6 bases between the two ends. CDR1 and CDR2 (germline): LGHNA, YSLEER. The CDR3 is made up of 13 amino acids. Here the CDR3 DNA reads TGCGCCAGCAGCCAAGACGCGACCTATGGCTACACCTTC. It yields the protein CASSQDATYGYTF.

V is TRBV7-2 and J is TRBJ2-7; D gene ambiguous. The CDR3 length is 14 residues. Germline V CDR1 and CDR2: SGHTA, FQGNSA. V dropped 5 bases and J dropped 0 bases, with 11 bases sitting between them. The CDR3 loop reads CASSPRMYSYEQYF. For the CDR3, the DNA is TGTGCCAGCAGCCCCCGGATGTACTCCTACGAGCAGTACTTC.

The chain combines TRBV6-2 or TRBV6-3 with TRBJ2-1, with D unresolved. The CDR3 runs to 17 residues. The V gene lost 0 bases and the J gene lost 1 base, with 13 bases spanning the gap. Looked up from germline, CDR1 is MNHEY and CDR2 is SVGEGT. The CDR3 nucleotides are TGTGCCAGCAGTTACTCGACAATTGCAGGATCCTACAATGAGCAGTTCTTC. Protein sequence: CASSYSTIAGSYNEQFF.

This CDR3 reads CASREGGTGASTGELFF. The CDR3 DNA follows: TGTGCCAGCAGGGAAGGCGGGACAGGGGCTTCCACCGGGGAGCTGTTTTTT. This chain joins TRBV11-2 and TRBJ2-2; 10 bases align to TRBD1. V shed 6 bases, J shed 4 bases, and the junction held 11 bases outside the gene matches. The CDR3 spans 17 residues. The germline V gene has CDR1 SGHAT and CDR2 FQNNGV.

The chain has TRBV4-2 and TRBJ2-3, with 8 bases that match TRBD2. Trimming at V came to 3 bases and at J to 4 bases, leaving 6 bases not matched to a gene. This CDR3 is 15 amino acids long. From germline, CDR1 is LGHNA and CDR2 YNFKEQ. CDR3 coding DNA: TGTGCCAGCAGCCAGGGTAGCGGGGTTGCAGATACGCAGTATTTT. Protein product: CASSQGSGVADTQYF.

The V and J genes are TRBV4-3 and TRBJ2-1, with 10 bases fitting TRBD2. Germline V gene lookup returns CDR1 LGHNA and CDR2 YSLEER. The V and J ends lost 2 bases and 12 bases, in that order; junction bases with no gene match: 10. The CDR3 loop spans 15 amino acids. CDR3 sequence reads: CASSQSSGGVPTQFF. CDR3 DNA: TGCGCCAGCAGCCAATCCAGCGGGGGGGTACCAACGCAGTTCTTC.

This chain connects TRBV5-1 to TRBJ1-2; 7 positions match TRBD1. This CDR3 contains 13 residues. The ends lost 0 bases at V and 8 bases at J; junction bases unmatched: 4. CDR1 SGHRS and CDR2 YFSETQ come from the germline V gene. CDR3 amino acids: CASSLDRGNGYTF. The CDR3 region has the DNA TGCGCCAGCAGCTTGGACAGGGGAAACGGCTACACCTTC. Drawing the rest from reference TRBV5-1 and TRBJ1-2, the complete variable domain is KAGVTQTPRYLIKTRGQQVTLSCSPISGHRSVSWYQQTPGQGLQFLFEYFSETQRNKGNFPGRFSGRQFSNSRSEMNVSTLELGDSALYLCASSLDRGNGYTFGSGTRLTVV.

The chain employs TRBV3-1 (or the pseudogene TRBV3-2) and TRBJ1-3; D is unclear. The CDR3 runs to 13 residues. Germline assignment: CDR1 LGHDT and CDR2 YNNKEL (reference sequence). V lost 6 bases, J lost 8 bases, and 14 bases lay in between. The chain's CDR3 is CASRAKAGYTIYF. The CDR3 region has the DNA TGTGCCAGCAGGGCAAAGGCAGGCTACACCATATATTTT.

The genes are TRBV7-9 and TRBJ2-2, with D uncertain. V was clipped by 4 bases and J by 3 bases, with 18 bases between them. The CDR3 has 17 amino acids. Per the germline V gene, CDR1 is SEHNR and CDR2 is FQNEAQ (reference sequence). CDR3 amino acids: CASSSQHQVGYTGELFF. As DNA, the CDR3 is TGTGCCAGCAGCTCCCAACACCAGGTTGGGTACACCGGGGAGCTGTTTTTT.

The chain links TRBV19 to TRBJ1-6; 9 bases align to TRBD1. Germline values: CDR1 LNHDA, CDR2 SQIVND (reference sequence). The CDR3 spans 18 residues. Trimming removed 4 bases from V and 4 bases from J; junction bases left unmatched: 11. The CDR3 is CASSTSRQGGFYNSPLHF. The CDR3 DNA reads as TGTGCCAGTAGTACCTCAAGACAGGGGGGATTTTATAATTCACCCCTCCACTTT.

The rearrangement joins TRBV6-1 to TRBJ1-2; tentatively, D is TRBD1 (6 bases). V dropped 2 bases and J dropped 4 bases, with 8 bases sitting between them. CDR3 length: 13 residues. Germline values: CDR1 MNHNS, CDR2 SASEGT. CDR3 sequence (DNA): TGTGCCAGCAGTGAAAACAGGGCCTATGGCTACACCTTC. Protein product: CASSENRAYGYTF.

The chain employs TRBV19 and TRBJ1-1; 10 bases align to TRBD1. The CDR3 totals 11 residues. Germline assignment: CDR1 LNHDA and CDR2 SQIVND (reference sequence). After removal of 4 bases from V and 13 bases from J, the junction contained 3 bases not matched to a gene. CDR3 DNA sequence: TGTGCCAGTAGTACCGGACAGGGGGTTTTCTTT. It codes for CASSTGQGVFF.

This sequence joins TRBV7-3 and TRBJ2-1; 8 bases map to TRBD2. This CDR3 region has 15 residues. V was pared by 2 bases and J by 9 bases, with 9 bases of the junction left unmatched. CDR1 is SGHTA and CDR2 is FQGTGA in the germline V gene. The CDR3 loop reads CASSLGAVGRAEQFF. DNA of the CDR3: TGTGCCAGCAGCTTAGGAGCCGTCGGGAGGGCTGAGCAGTTCTTC.

This clone has just one count. The V gene is TRBV19, the J gene TRBJ2-1; possible D gene TRBD2, 5 bases. V was pared by 4 bases and J by 6 bases, with 10 bases between. The CDR3 consists of 13 residues. Germline CDR1 reads LNHDA; CDR2 reads SQIVND (reference sequence). As DNA, the CDR3 is TGTGCCAGTAGTAAACTAGGACTCAATGAGCAGTTCTTC. Translated: CASSKLGLNEQFF. The full variable domain, in which reference TRBV19 and TRBJ2-1 provide the parts outside the CDR3, is DGGITQSPKYLFRKEGQNVTLSCEQNLNHDAMYWYRQDPGQGLRLIYYSQIVNDFQKGDIAEGYSVSREKKESFPLTVTSAQKNPTAFYLCASSKLGLNEQFFGPGTRLTVL.

The gene calls are TRBV30 and TRBJ1-2; D may be TRBD1 (6 bases). The CDR3 runs to 12 residues. CDR1 and CDR2 (germline): GTSNPN, SVGIG (reference sequence). V was clipped by 5 bases and J by 5 bases, with 12 bases between them. The CDR3 DNA is TGTGCCTGGTGGACAGCCGGTTATGGCTACACCTTC. Translating gives CAWWTAGYGYTF.

This clone was seen once. V usage is TRBV25-1 and J usage is TRBJ1-2, with a possible D match to TRBD1 (5 bases). CDR1 is MGHDK and CDR2 is SYGVNS in the germline V gene. Trimming cost V 8 bases and J 10 bases, with 17 bases left between them. This CDR3 region has 12 residues. CDR3 sequence (DNA): TGTGCCAGCTCAACTCCGGGACGGACCTACACCTTC. It translates to CASSTPGRTYTF.

This sequence joins TRBV2 and TRBJ1-2; TRBD1 matches 8 bases. CDR1 is SNHLY and CDR2 is FYNNEI in the germline V gene. After removal of 6 bases from V and 5 bases from J, the junction contained 8 bases not matched to a gene. CDR3 length: 14 amino acids. The CDR3 sequence: CASRGTGGVYGYTF. As DNA, the CDR3 is TGTGCCAGCAGGGGGACAGGTGGGGTATATGGCTACACCTTC.

The chain has TRBV11-2 and TRBJ2-5; TRBD2 is a possible D gene (8 bases). V was clipped by 2 bases and J by 4 bases, with 17 bases between them. The CDR3 contains 16 residues. The V gene's germline CDR1 is SGHAT and CDR2 FQNNGV. CDR3 amino acids: CASSLLAGGLGETQYF. The CDR3 DNA reads as TGTGCCAGCAGCTTATTAGCAGGGGGACTAGGAGAGACCCAGTACTTC.

The gene calls are TRBV5-1 and TRBJ1-5, with 7 bases lining up with TRBD1. The CDR3 loop spans 16 amino acids. CDR1 is SGHRS, CDR2 YFSETQ, per germline. Germline trimming cut 4 bases from V and 0 bases from J; bases unmatched to any gene: 7. CDR3 nucleotide sequence: TGCGCCAGCAGCCCTGAGGCAGGGGGTAGCAATCAGCCCCAGCATTTT. Translated: CASSPEAGGSNQPQHF.

This sequence joins TRBV20-1 and TRBJ1-1, with D uncertain. The CDR3 is made up of 10 amino acids. V lost 0 bases to trimming and J lost 8 bases, with 4 bases between them. Germline V gives CDR1 DFQATT, CDR2 SNEGSKA (reference sequence). CDR3 sequence: CSARDLEAFF. The CDR3 nucleotides read TGCAGTGCTAGAGATTTAGAAGCTTTCTTT.

This chain joins TRBV6-5 and TRBJ2-7, with TRBD2 as a possible D gene (6 bases). This CDR3 comprises 15 residues. The germline V gene encodes CDR1 MNHEY and CDR2 SVGAGI. Trimming removed 2 bases from V and 2 bases from J, with 13 bases in between. As DNA, the CDR3 is TGTGCCAGCAGTTACGAGGAGGGCCGAGCCTACGAGCAGTACTTC. It yields the protein CASSYEEGRAYEQYF.

The chain is built from TRBV7-9 and TRBJ1-3; D remains unclear. Germline V gene lookup returns CDR1 SEHNR and CDR2 FQNEAQ (reference sequence). The CDR3 loop spans 15 amino acids. Trimming took 5 bases from V and 4 from J, leaving 15 bases between them. CDR3 DNA sequence: TGTGCCAGCAGCCTTATTCGGGATTTCGGAAACACCATATATTTT. Its translation is CASSLIRDFGNTIYF.

This clone appeared a single time. This sequence joins TRBV7-9 and TRBJ2-7; TRBD1 or TRBD2 may be the D gene (6 bases each). Germline V gives CDR1 SEHNR, CDR2 FQNEAQ (reference sequence). Trimming left V 4 bases short and J 3 bases short, with 16 bases between. The CDR3 has 15 amino acids. The DNA of the CDR3 is TGTGCCAGCAGCTCCCGGAGGGGGATAGGCTACGAGCAGTACTTC. It yields the protein CASSSRRGIGYEQYF.